The 28 T cell receptor beta chains presented below share a single source sample, sequenced in a study of T-cell reconstitution after alpha-beta-depleted transplantation in children. Unique molecular identifiers were incorporated during preparation of the TCRbeta library. TCRdb used MiXCR to reprocess the PCR reads, holding one entry per CDR3 protein. This sample has under 140,000 distinct CDR3 sequences, with 10% found just once. The sequencing used PBMCs from the stem cell graft donor, collected from the stem cell graft. These TCRs come from a human donor who donated a stem cell graft to a child with acute lymphoblastic leukemia.

In this sample, this clonotype is medium-sized. The chain recombines TRBV6-6 with TRBJ2-7; unclear D gene. V lost 0 bases and J 1 base, leaving 1 base between the germline ends. From germline, CDR1 is MNHNY and CDR2 SVGAGI (reference sequence). This CDR3 spans 12 amino acids. CDR3 DNA sequence: TGTGCCAGCAGTTACTCTTCCTACGAGCAGTACTTC. This translates into CASSYSSYEQYF.

This clonotype was counted many times. The V and J genes are TRBV15 and TRBJ2-7; D may be TRBD1 (6 bases). The CDR3 runs 13 residues. Trimming left V 3 bases short and J 7 bases short, with 13 bases between. Germline lookup yields CDR1 LNHNV and CDR2 YYDKDF (reference sequence). The CDR3 nucleotides are TGTGCCACCAGCAGCCAAACCAGGGGAGAGCAGTACTTC. Its protein product is CATSSQTRGEQYF.

Many counts were recorded for this clonotype. The chain uses TRBV12-3 or TRBV12-4 and TRBJ2-1, with 7 positions matching TRBD2. V lost 4 bases, J lost 12 bases, and 12 bases stayed unmatched. The CDR3 is 14 amino acids. For the CDR3, the DNA is TGTGCCAGCAGTTCTAGCGGCGAGCCTTCTGGGCAGTTCTTC. It is translated as CASSSSGEPSGQFF.

There are many counts of this clonotype. The gene calls are TRBV20-1 and TRBJ2-7, with a possible D match to TRBD1 (6 bases). Deletions cut 5 bases from V and 3 bases from J, with 29 bases between. The CDR3 covers 18 residues. Germline-derived CDR1 and CDR2 are DFQATT and SNEGSKA (reference sequence). CDR3: CSAPRSRANTGNYYEQYF. The DNA of the CDR3 is TGCAGTGCTCCAAGGTCTAGGGCTAATACAGGGAACTACTACGAGCAGTACTTC.

This clonotype occurred many times. V and J are TRBV9 and TRBJ2-6; D is unclear. Germline CDR1 reads SGDLS; CDR2 reads YYNGEE. V dropped 4 bases and J dropped 9 bases, with 11 bases sitting between them. This CDR3 region has 13 residues. CDR3 nucleotide sequence: TGTGCCAGCAGCCCCCAGCTACTCAACGTCCTGACTTTC. Translation: CASSPQLLNVLTF.

This clonotype was counted at least ten times. This chain joins TRBV11-2 and TRBJ2-5, with 11 bases identical to TRBD2. From germline, CDR1 is SGHAT and CDR2 FQNNGV. Losses at the gene ends were 1 base for V and 8 bases for J; bases not matched to a gene: 15. The CDR3 spans 18 residues. The DNA of the CDR3 is TGTGCCAGCAGCTTAGGAGAGGGGACTAGCGGTATCAGGTTAACCCAGTACTTC. It specifies CASSLGEGTSGIRLTQYF.

This clonotype was found many times. Possible read error: a much larger clone is one base away. This CDR3 reads CASSPPAGGRKKLFF. The CDR3 nucleotides are TGTGCCAGCAGTCCGCCGGCAGGGGGCCGTAAAAAACTGTTTTTT. V gene TRBV12-3 or TRBV12-4 combines with J gene TRBJ1-4; 8 positions match TRBD1. The CDR3 runs to 15 residues. V was clipped by 5 bases and J by 9 bases; unmatched bases: 11.

This clonotype was recorded at least ten times. The chain is built from TRBV14 and TRBJ2-6, with a weak D call TRBD2 (5 bases). CDR1 is SGHDN and CDR2 is FVKESK in the germline V gene. Trimming took 4 bases from V and 0 from J, leaving 13 bases between them. CDR3 length equals 17 residues. CDR3 amino acids: CASSPMLGSSGANVLTF. In DNA form, the CDR3 reads TGTGCCAGCAGCCCCATGTTGGGGAGCTCTGGGGCCAACGTCCTGACTTTC.

This clonotype was observed at least ten times. The chain combines TRBV4-3 with TRBJ2-1, with 8 bases identical to TRBD1. Germline assignment: CDR1 LGHNA and CDR2 YSLEER. The CDR3 covers 14 residues. The V segment lost 4 bases and the J segment 6 bases; nucleotides outside the gene matches: 5. CDR3 nucleotide sequence: TGCGCCAGCAGCCTACGGACAGGGCCCAATGAGCAGTTCTTC. This translates into CASSLRTGPNEQFF.

This clonotype was counted at least ten times. V and J are TRBV6-2 or TRBV6-3 and TRBJ2-7; D unresolved. CDR1 MNHEY and CDR2 SVGEGT come from the germline V gene. V was trimmed by 6 bases and J by 2 bases, leaving 17 bases between them. The CDR3 is 15 residues long. CDR3 nucleotide sequence: TGTGCCAGCAGCCCCCACATCATCGGCCCCTACGAGCAGTACTTC. This translates into CASSPHIIGPYEQYF.

This clonotype was seen ten or more times. The V gene is TRBV28, the J gene TRBJ1-6; TRBD1 matches at 11 bases. Per the germline V gene, CDR1 is MDHEN and CDR2 is SYDVKM. The CDR3 consists of 18 residues. V was clipped by 4 bases and J by 7 bases; unmatched bases: 12. In DNA form, the CDR3 reads TGTGCCAGCAGTTCAGTTGGGACAGGGGGACTAGGGAATTCACCCCTCCACTTT. Translation gives CASSSVGTGGLGNSPLHF.

This clonotype showed up many times. This chain links TRBV7-2 with TRBJ1-2; TRBD1 matches 9 bases. The V and J ends lost 6 bases and 7 bases, in that order; junction bases with no gene match: 15. Germline V CDR1 and CDR2: SGHTA, FQGNSA. The CDR3 is 16 amino acids. In nucleotides, the CDR3 is TGTGCCAGCAGACTTATGGGGACAGGGAGTATGGGTGGCTACACCTTC. This translates into CASRLMGTGSMGGYTF. The full variable domain, rest sourced from reference TRBV7-2 and TRBJ1-2, is GAGVSQSPSNKVTEKGKDVELRCDPISGHTALYWYRQSLGQGLEFLIYFQGNSAPDKSGLPSDRFSAERTGGSVSTLTIQRTQQEDSAVYLCASRLMGTGSMGGYTFGSGTRLTVV.

Ten or more counts support this clonotype. The chain couples TRBV20-1 to TRBJ2-1; 7 nucleotides agree with TRBD2. Germline V lookup: CDR1 DFQATT, CDR2 SNEGSKA (reference sequence). This CDR3 has 16 amino acids. Trimming cost V 1 base and J 3 bases; bases outside gene matches: 9. The CDR3 is CSARVLGAGDYNEQFF. In nucleotides, the CDR3 is TGCAGTGCTAGAGTCCTCGGCGCGGGAGACTACAATGAGCAGTTCTTC.

In this sample, this clonotype turned up many times. For the CDR3, the DNA is TGTGCCAGCAGGGGGACAGGCGGGTACAATGAGCAGTTCTTC. It translates to CASRGTGGYNEQFF. The rearrangement links TRBV6-2 or TRBV6-3 to TRBJ2-1; 8 bases match TRBD1. CDR1 and CDR2 (germline): MNHEY, SVGEGT. V lost 6 bases, J lost 4 bases, and 5 bases stayed unmatched. The CDR3 consists of 14 residues.

This clonotype was counted at least ten times. The V gene is TRBV5-1, the J gene TRBJ2-2; 7 bases align to TRBD1. The germline V gene has CDR1 SGHRS and CDR2 YFSETQ. V dropped 1 base and J dropped 5; count of bases not matched to a gene: 2. CDR3 length: 14 amino acids. The CDR3 sequence is CASSLTTGTGELFF. CDR3 nucleotide sequence: TGCGCCAGCAGCTTGACGACAGGGACCGGGGAGCTGTTTTTT. The complete variable domain, with remaining parts taken from reference TRBV5-1 and TRBJ2-2, reads KAGVTQTPRYLIKTRGQQVTLSCSPISGHRSVSWYQQTPGQGLQFLFEYFSETQRNKGNFPGRFSGRQFSNSRSEMNVSTLELGDSALYLCASSLTTGTGELFFGEGSRLTVL.

This clonotype was detected a few times. The rearrangement uses TRBV25-1 and TRBJ1-2; D is uncertain. V lost 2 bases and J lost 6, with 16 bases in between. This CDR3 is built from 15 residues. CDR1 and CDR2 from the germline V gene are MGHDK and SYGVNS. CDR3 bases: TGTGCCAGCAGTGAAAAAGTGGGAAGGTATAATGGCTACACCTTC. Translation gives CASSEKVGRYNGYTF.

J is TRBJ1-1 and V is TRBV5-4; D unclear. This CDR3 contains 13 residues. Germline V lookup: CDR1 SGHNT, CDR2 YYREEE (reference sequence). Trimming took off 4 bases at V and 2 bases at J, with 9 bases between the two ends. The CDR3 region is CASSHQTNTEAFF. The CDR3 region has the DNA TGTGCCAGCAGCCACCAGACTAACACTGAAGCTTTCTTT.

Many counts were recorded for this clonotype. J is TRBJ2-1 and V is TRBV10-2; 8 bases map to TRBD2. The CDR3 consists of 15 residues. Trimming removed 4 bases from V and 9 bases from J; junction bases left unmatched: 11. Germline assignment: CDR1 WSHSY and CDR2 SAAADI. Written as DNA, the CDR3 is TGCGCCAGCAGTGGGCCGGGACTAGGGGGACCTGAGCAGTTCTTC. Its protein is CASSGPGLGGPEQFF.

This clonotype was recorded many times. The rearrangement links TRBV28 to TRBJ1-4; maybe TRBD1 (6 bases). Deletions cut 7 bases from V and 10 bases from J, with 16 bases between. Germline CDR1 is MDHEN and CDR2 is SYDVKM. The CDR3 length is 13 residues. The CDR3 DNA reads as TGTGCCAGCATTGGGTCAGGGGTGAGAAAACTGTTTTTT. Translating gives CASIGSGVRKLFF.

This clonotype has at least ten counts. This rearrangement joins TRBV12-3 or TRBV12-4 to TRBJ1-1; a weak D match, TRBD1 (5 bases). The CDR3 loop spans 13 amino acids. The germline V and J ends were trimmed by 5 bases and 0 bases, with 7 bases remaining between them. CDR3 protein: CASSQGLNTEAFF. The CDR3 DNA sequence: TGTGCCAGCAGTCAGGGTCTGAACACTGAAGCTTTCTTT.

In this sample, this clonotype turned up many times. The J gene is TRBJ1-3, the V gene TRBV3-1; TRBD1 might be the D (5 bases). Germline V gene lookup returns CDR1 LGHDT and CDR2 YNNKEL (reference sequence). The germline V and J ends were trimmed by 4 bases and 3 bases, with 22 bases remaining between them. This CDR3 spans 18 amino acids. The CDR3 DNA reads as TGTGCCAGCAGCCTAAGGCGGTCTACAGGAAAGATTGGAAACACCATATATTTT. It specifies CASSLRRSTGKIGNTIYF.

This clonotype appeared many times. J is TRBJ2-1 and V is TRBV20-1, with D tentatively TRBD1 (7 bases). This CDR3 spans 14 amino acids. The germline gives CDR1 DFQATT, CDR2 SNEGSKA (reference sequence). V lost 6 bases, J lost 4 bases, and 16 bases lay in between. Here the CDR3 DNA reads TGCAGTGCGAAGAAGGGGGCGGGATACAATGAGCAGTTCTTC. Protein product: CSAKKGAGYNEQFF.

The gene calls are TRBV30 and TRBJ2-7, with 7 positions matching TRBD2. Looked up from germline, CDR1 is GTSNPN and CDR2 is SVGIG (reference sequence). This CDR3 has 16 residues. V was pared by 0 bases and J by 5 bases, with 13 bases of the junction left unmatched. The CDR3 coding sequence is TGTGCCTGGAGTGTAAATCGCGGGAGAAATTCCCACGAGCAGTACTTC. Protein: CAWSVNRGRNSHEQYF. Full variable domain (rest looked up from reference TRBV30 and TRBJ2-7): SQTIHQWPATLVQPVGSPLSLECTVEGTSNPNLYWYRQAAGRGLQLLFYSVGIGQISSEVPQNLSASRPQDRQFILSSKKLLLSDSGFYLCAWSVNRGRNSHEQYFGPGTRLTVT.

This clonotype was found many times. The chain recombines TRBV4-3 with TRBJ1-2; 9 bases fit TRBD1. V was pared by 4 bases and J by 4 bases, with 4 bases of the junction left unmatched. CDR1 and CDR2 (germline): LGHNA, YSLEER. The CDR3 length is 14 residues. The CDR3 loop is CASSPGQGSYGYTF. The CDR3 region has the DNA TGCGCCAGCAGCCCGGGACAGGGAAGCTATGGCTACACCTTC.

This clonotype was counted ten times or more. CDR3 protein: CAISEGGNLNTEAFF. CDR3 nucleotides: TGTGCCATCAGTGAAGGTGGCAATCTGAACACTGAAGCTTTCTTT. The rearrangement uses TRBV10-3 and TRBJ1-1; D is unresolved. The length of the CDR3 is 15 residues. With 3 bases removed from V and 0 bases from J, the gap between germline ends came to 11 bases. Germline V gene sequence: CDR1 ENHRY, CDR2 SYGVKD.

This clonotype has ten or more counts. This chain links TRBV5-6 with TRBJ1-1, with D tentatively TRBD1 (6 bases). This CDR3 comprises 15 residues. The germline V gene encodes CDR1 SGHDT and CDR2 YYEEEE. With 4 bases removed from V and 5 bases from J, the gap between germline ends came to 18 bases. Here the CDR3 reads CASSPYRVMGTEAFF. The CDR3 DNA reads as TGTGCCAGCAGCCCATACAGGGTAATGGGGACTGAAGCTTTCTTT.

This clonotype was counted at least ten times. The rearrangement joins TRBV29-1 to TRBJ2-7; TRBD1 matches at 7 bases. The CDR3 consists of 14 residues. Germline CDR1 and CDR2: SQVTM and ANQGSEA. The V segment lost 3 bases and the J segment 2 bases; nucleotides outside the gene matches: 7. The CDR3 DNA sequence: TGCAGCGTTGAGGGCAGGGGGAACCCCTACGAGCAGTACTTC. It encodes CSVEGRGNPYEQYF.

At least ten counts were recorded for this clonotype. This sequence joins TRBV29-1 and TRBJ2-7; a weak D match, TRBD1 (6 bases). The CDR3 length is 14 residues. Germline lookup yields CDR1 SQVTM and CDR2 ANQGSEA. Trimming took 6 bases from V and 1 from J, leaving 16 bases between them. The CDR3 protein is CSVDQGTSSYEQYF. The CDR3 coding sequence is TGCAGCGTGGACCAGGGGACGTCTTCCTACGAGCAGTACTTC.